This T cell receptor (beta chain) was captured by sequencing in a study of T cell responses to AZD1222 COVID-19 vaccine. Study summary: It was second doses at about 4 or about 12 weeks that were pooled.

About this clone itself: As yet, its antigen is unknown.

Produced via immunoSEQ multiplex PCR; TCRdb's table is partial and in-frame only. Counted here are some 64,000 clones, 84% occurring once; the ten biggest clones make up roughly 7.3%. J was trimmed by 5 bases and V by 4 bases; bases with no gene match: 5. The germline gives CDR1 SGHNT, CDR2 YENEEA. The CDR3 is made up of 14 amino acids. Whole-study results and caveats: The CD4 TCRs associated with vaccination extended across spike and predominated at 160-218 and 743-854. It should be noted that donors were predominantly white British and more often female, and clonal diversity was possibly underestimated.

This clonotype was sampled from an adult in good health. The V and J genes are TRBV11-3 and TRBJ2-3; 8 nucleotides match TRBD2. Sequencing used peripheral blood, obtained on day 0 of AZD1222 vaccination. Here the CDR3 reads CASSSGLARDTQYF. The DNA for the CDR3 is TGTGCCAGCAGCTCCGGACTAGCTAGAGATACGCAGTATTTT. Filled out from reference TRBV11-3 and TRBJ2-3, the complete variable domain reads EAGVVQSPRYKIIEKKQPVAFWCNPISGHNTLYWYLQNLGQGPELLIRYENEEAVDDSQLPKDRFSAERLKGVDSTLKIQPAELGDSAVYLCASSSGLARDTQYFGPGTRLTVL.